Below, 29 T cell receptor beta chains from the same sample are listed, as sequenced in a study of T-cell reconstitution after alpha-beta-depleted transplantation in children (dated by TCRdb to the mid-2010s). The library was generated by PCR. For sequencing, an Illumina HiSeq 2500 was employed. TCR libraries were prepared with molecular barcoding, using unique molecular identifiers to normalize TCRbeta repertoire quantification. TCRdb handled the public reads itself, with Q25 trimming in fastp and clone calling in MiXCR, and kept productive beta chains. Rows with a matching CDR3 protein are joined into one entry that keeps the most common DNA and genes. The sample contains 500,000 or so distinct CDR3 sequences, over 25% of them found a single time. The ten largest clones take up 2% to 2.5% of the sample. Source: PBMCs from the stem cell graft donor, taken from the stem cell graft. The receptors were sampled from a human donor who donated a stem cell graft to a child with aplastic anemia.

The chain has TRBV29-1 and TRBJ2-2; TRBD1 might be the D (6 bases). The length of the CDR3 is 12 residues. Trimming took off 2 bases at V and 11 bases at J, with 12 bases between the two ends. Germline CDR1 SQVTM, CDR2 ANQGSEA. DNA for the CDR3: TGCAGCGTTGAAACAGGGCTACGAGAGCTGTTTTTT. It specifies CSVETGLRELFF.

Concerning this clonotype: A junction end diverges from the germline sequence, so it may reflect a read error. This chain uses TRBV6-5 with TRBJ2-6; no firm D call. The germline V gene has CDR1 MNHEY and CDR2 SVGAGI. The CDR3 totals 13 residues. CDR3 residues: CASSNSGANVLTF. The CDR3 DNA sequence: TGTGCCAGCAGTAACTCTGGGGCCAACGTCCTGACTTTC.

This clonotype was detected only a few times. The chain couples TRBV7-8 to TRBJ1-1, with unresolved D. With 2 bases removed from V and 5 bases from J, the gap between germline ends came to 9 bases. Per germline, CDR1 SGHVS and CDR2 FQNEAQ. The CDR3 is made up of 13 amino acids. The CDR3 spells CASSLPEWTEAFF. In DNA form, the CDR3 reads TGTGCCAGCAGCTTACCCGAATGGACTGAAGCTTTCTTT.

The chain combines TRBV3-1 with TRBJ2-2; TRBD2 is a possible D gene (5 bases). Between the trimmed V and J ends, which lost 3 bases and 5 bases, there was a span of 16 bases. The CDR3 sequence is 16 residues long. CDR1 LGHDT and CDR2 YNNKEL come from the germline V gene (reference sequence). The CDR3 region is CASSQGEGSWTGELFF. The CDR3 DNA reads as TGTGCCAGCAGCCAGGGTGAGGGTTCCTGGACCGGGGAGCTGTTTTTT.

This clonotype appeared a few times. This chain joins TRBV11-1 and TRBJ2-5, with no clear D. Germline lookup yields CDR1 SGHAT and CDR2 FQDESV (reference sequence). The CDR3 sequence is 17 residues long. Trimming pared 6 bases from V and 2 bases from J, leaving 22 bases between. CDR3 region: CASSHRLWAAKQETQYF. Here the CDR3 DNA reads TGTGCCAGCAGTCACCGCCTGTGGGCAGCCAAACAAGAGACCCAGTACTTC.

This chain links TRBV5-1 with TRBJ2-7; D remains ambiguous. V gave up 3 bases and J gave up 2 bases, with 12 bases separating them. Germline V lookup: CDR1 SGHRS, CDR2 YFSETQ. This CDR3 region has 14 residues. The chain's CDR3 is CASSSANPPYEQYF. As DNA, the CDR3 is TGCGCCAGCAGCTCGGCGAATCCTCCCTACGAGCAGTACTTC. Drawing the rest from reference TRBV5-1 and TRBJ2-7, the complete variable domain is KAGVTQTPRYLIKTRGQQVTLSCSPISGHRSVSWYQQTPGQGLQFLFEYFSETQRNKGNFPGRFSGRQFSNSRSEMNVSTLELGDSALYLCASSSANPPYEQYFGPGTRLTVT.

In this sample, this clonotype turned up a few times. This chain joins TRBV12-3 or TRBV12-4 and TRBJ1-1, with no clear D. This CDR3 has 14 amino acids. Trimming shortened V by 2 bases and J by 1 base, and 8 bases separated the two germline ends. The CDR3 loop is CASSLKRTNTEAFF. CDR3 coding DNA: TGTGCCAGCAGTTTAAAACGGACGAACACTGAAGCTTTCTTT.

The chain couples TRBV11-2 to TRBJ2-7, with 9 bases that match TRBD2. Per the germline V gene, CDR1 is SGHAT and CDR2 is FQNNGV. The trim removed 5 bases at V and 4 bases at J, leaving 6 bases unmatched. CDR3 length: 14 amino acids. CDR3 residues: CASSVAGANYEQYV. CDR3 sequence (DNA): TGTGCCAGCAGCGTAGCGGGAGCCAATTACGAGCAGTACGTC.

The table lists this clonotype with a few counts. This rearrangement joins TRBV30 to TRBJ1-3, with no clear D. CDR1 and CDR2 from the germline V gene are GTSNPN and SVGIG (reference sequence). The length of the CDR3 is 14 residues. Deletions cut 1 base from V and 0 bases from J, with 7 bases between. In DNA, the CDR3 is TGTGCCTGGAGTGAGCAGACCTCTGGAAACACCATATATTTT. It codes for CAWSEQTSGNTIYF.

This clonotype has just a few counts. The chain uses TRBV7-2 and TRBJ2-1; the D is unclear. V shed 5 bases and J shed 4 bases, with 9 bases lying between them. Germline CDR1 SGHTA, CDR2 FQGNSA. The CDR3 is 13 amino acids. DNA for the CDR3: TGTGCCAGCAGCCTGCCGATTTACAATGAGCAGTTCTTC. Its translation: CASSLPIYNEQFF.

The CDR3 reads CASSISRTDQPQHF. The CDR3 DNA is TGTGCCAGTAGTATCTCCCGAACTGATCAGCCCCAGCATTTT. V gene TRBV19 combines with J gene TRBJ1-5; D is unclear. V lost 3 bases and J lost 5, with 11 bases in between. Germline lookup yields CDR1 LNHDA and CDR2 SQIVND (reference sequence). The CDR3 totals 14 residues.

The sample holds a few counts of this clonotype. The V and J genes are TRBV20-1 and TRBJ2-3; D is unresolved. The V end was cut by 0 bases, the J end by 6 bases, with 22 bases between. CDR3 size: 17 residues. CDR1 is DFQATT and CDR2 is SNEGSKA in the germline V gene (reference sequence). CDR3: CSARDLSRRVVGDTQYF. CDR3 sequence (DNA): TGCAGTGCTAGAGACCTTTCGCGACGGGTAGTAGGCGATACGCAGTATTTT.

This clonotype was picked up a small number of times. V is TRBV2 and J is TRBJ2-1; D is undetermined. Trimming removed 8 bases at V and 6 bases at J, with 17 bases between. In germline, CDR1 is SNHLY, CDR2 FYNNEI. This CDR3 is 14 amino acids long. The CDR3 DNA is TGTGCCAGCGTTGAAAGGGCTCTAACCAATGAGCAGTTCTTC. It translates to CASVERALTNEQFF.

The chain joins TRBV20-1 to TRBJ1-1; maybe TRBD1 (5 bases). CDR1 is DFQATT and CDR2 is SNEGSKA in the germline V gene (reference sequence). This CDR3 contains 12 residues. V lost 3 bases and J lost 4, with 9 bases in between. The CDR3 sequence: CSASRVGTEAFF. As DNA, the CDR3 is TGCAGTGCTAGCAGGGTAGGCACTGAAGCTTTCTTT.

The DNA for the CDR3 is TGTGCCAGCAGCCCCGTGGTGGGGGCCCCTAGAGAGACCCAGTACTTC. Protein product: CASSPVVGAPRETQYF. The V gene is TRBV7-8, the J gene TRBJ2-5, with D perhaps matching TRBD1 (6 bases). The CDR3 covers 16 residues. Germline V gene lookup returns CDR1 SGHVS and CDR2 FQNEAQ. V shed 5 bases and J shed 4 bases, with 20 bases lying between them.

This clonotype was observed a handful of times. DNA of the CDR3: TGTGCCAGTAGTATCGCGGGACATATGGATACGCAGTATTTT. Encoded protein: CASSIAGHMDTQYF. The chain links TRBV19 to TRBJ2-3, with D perhaps TRBD1 or TRBD2 (6 bases each). With 3 bases removed from V and 6 bases from J, the gap between germline ends came to 13 bases. The CDR3 is 14 residues long. Germline V lookup: CDR1 LNHDA, CDR2 SQIVND (reference sequence).

Of note for this clonotype: One end of the junction does not line up with germline, which may come from a read error. This chain uses TRBV30 with TRBJ1-5; D may be TRBD1 (5 bases). This CDR3 has 13 residues. Germline CDR1 reads GTSNPN; CDR2 reads SVGIG (reference sequence). CDR3 nucleotides: TGTGCCTGGAGTGTATGGGGGAATCGGCCCCAGCATTTT. This gives the protein CAWSVWGNRPQHF.

This clonotype has just a few counts. The chain links TRBV20-1 to TRBJ2-1; 8 bases are a match to TRBD2. This CDR3 is built from 16 residues. Germline V gives CDR1 DFQATT, CDR2 SNEGSKA (reference sequence). V shed 0 bases and J 4 bases; nucleotides not matched to a gene: 8. The CDR3 is CSARDSLTSAYNEQFF. Here the CDR3 DNA reads TGCAGTGCTAGAGATTCTCTGACTAGCGCTTACAATGAGCAGTTCTTC.

This chain links TRBV27 with TRBJ2-7; D remains ambiguous. The length of the CDR3 is 10 residues. Germline CDR1 and CDR2: MNHEY and SMNVEV (reference sequence). V was pared by 8 bases and J by 9 bases, with 11 bases between. The CDR3 sequence: CASGPLGQYF. DNA for the CDR3: TGTGCCAGCGGCCCCTTGGGGCAGTACTTC.

CDR3 nucleotide sequence: TGTGCCCCCCCCGGGGGGGTGGGAGATGAAAAACTGTTTTTT. It yields the protein CAPPGGVGDEKLFF. The chain recombines TRBV27 with TRBJ1-4; possibly TRBD1 for D (5 bases). V lost 11 bases, J lost 6 bases, and 19 bases lay in between. The CDR3 has 14 residues. The germline V gene encodes CDR1 MNHEY and CDR2 SMNVEV (reference sequence).

This clonotype was seen more than once but under ten times. The chain is built from TRBV19 and TRBJ2-1, with unresolved D. The CDR3 runs 15 residues. Trimming shortened V by 5 bases and J by 5 bases, and 16 bases separated the two germline ends. Germline CDR1 is LNHDA and CDR2 is SQIVND (reference sequence). CDR3 DNA: TGTGCCAGTAGTTTGTCCGAGACACACAACAATGAGCAGTTCTTC. Protein: CASSLSETHNNEQFF.

V is TRBV5-1 and J is TRBJ2-3; D possibly matches TRBD1 or TRBD2 (5 bases each). The CDR3 length is 14 residues. V lost 0 bases to trimming and J lost 6 bases, with 11 bases between them. In germline, CDR1 is SGHRS, CDR2 YFSETQ. The CDR3 DNA is TGCGCCAGCAGCTTGGTTGGGGGTAAGGATACGCAGTATTTT. The encoded protein is CASSLVGGKDTQYF.

This clonotype was seen a handful of times. This chain links TRBV27 with TRBJ2-1; no firm D call. The germline V gene encodes CDR1 MNHEY and CDR2 SMNVEV (reference sequence). Trimming cost V 3 bases and J 10 bases, with 13 bases left between them. The CDR3 totals 13 residues. The CDR3 loop is CASSLKPIAEQFF. DNA of the CDR3: TGTGCCAGCAGTTTGAAACCTATCGCGGAGCAGTTCTTC.

This clonotype was counted between two and nine times. The chain has TRBV7-8 and TRBJ2-3, with TRBD1 matching over 8 bases. After removal of 5 bases from V and 6 bases from J, the junction contained 4 bases not matched to a gene. From germline, CDR1 is SGHVS and CDR2 FQNEAQ. The CDR3 contains 13 residues. For the CDR3, the DNA is TGTGCCAGCAGCGGGGGACAGGCGGATACGCAGTATTTT. Translating it yields CASSGGQADTQYF. The variable domain in full, with the rest retrieved from reference TRBV7-8 and TRBJ2-3, is GAGVSQSPRYKVAKRGQDVALRCDPISGHVSLFWYQQALGQGPEFLTYFQNEAQLDKSGLPSDRFFAERPEGSVSTLKIQRTQQEDSAVYLCASSGGQADTQYFGPGTRLTVL.

This clonotype came up a few times. The CDR3 nucleotides are TGTGCCAGCAGCTGGTCGTCAGATACGCAGTATTTT. It yields the protein CASSWSSDTQYF. The rearrangement joins TRBV7-9 to TRBJ2-3; D uncertain. The CDR3 is made up of 12 amino acids. Trimming shortened V by 4 bases and J by 4 bases, and 6 bases separated the two germline ends. Germline-derived CDR1 and CDR2 are SEHNR and FQNEAQ (reference sequence).

This clonotype has a handful of counts. V is TRBV4-2 and J is TRBJ1-1; D uncertain. The CDR3 has 14 amino acids. Germline V CDR1 and CDR2: LGHNA, YNFKEQ. V lost 0 bases to trimming and J lost 5 bases, with 10 bases between them. The CDR3 protein is CASSQEDRRTEAFF. The CDR3 DNA reads as TGTGCCAGCAGCCAAGAAGACCGCAGGACTGAAGCTTTCTTT.

This clonotype was observed a handful of times. The V gene is TRBV6-5, the J gene TRBJ2-3; 13 bases are a match to TRBD2. V was pared by 4 bases and J by 1 base, with 5 bases of the junction left unmatched. Germline values: CDR1 MNHEY, CDR2 SVGAGI. The CDR3 has 17 amino acids. The CDR3 DNA follows: TGTGCCAGCAGTTCCACTAGCGGGAGGGCCGGCACAGATACGCAGTATTTT. Its protein is CASSSTSGRAGTDTQYF.

The rearrangement uses TRBV7-9 and TRBJ2-2, with D tentatively TRBD1 (7 bases). The CDR3 consists of 15 residues. Per the germline V gene, CDR1 is SEHNR and CDR2 is FQNEAQ (reference sequence). V was clipped by 4 bases and J by 6 bases, with 15 bases between them. The CDR3 sequence is CASSSTGTLAGELFF. CDR3 nucleotide sequence: TGTGCCAGCAGCTCGACAGGGACTTTGGCCGGGGAGCTGTTTTTT.

In this sample, this clonotype turned up a few times. The gene calls are TRBV18 and TRBJ1-5; no definite D call. V was shortened by 1 base and J by 9 bases, with 13 bases between the two germline ends. Germline V gives CDR1 KGHSH, CDR2 LQKENI. The CDR3 is 14 amino acids. CDR3 sequence (DNA): TGTGCCAGCTCACCACAGAACAGTTTTTGGCCCCAGCATTTT. Translation: CASSPQNSFWPQHF.